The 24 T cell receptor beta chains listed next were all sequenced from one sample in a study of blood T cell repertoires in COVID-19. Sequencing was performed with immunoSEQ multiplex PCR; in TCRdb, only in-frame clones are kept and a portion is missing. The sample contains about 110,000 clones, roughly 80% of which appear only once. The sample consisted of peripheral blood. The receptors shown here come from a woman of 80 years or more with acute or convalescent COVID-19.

Here the CDR3 DNA reads TGTGCCAGCAGCTTGCCAGGGGTAGGAGGCTACACCTTC. This sequence encodes CASSLPGVGGYTF. V is TRBV5-6 and J is TRBJ1-2, with a possible D match to TRBD1 (6 bases). The CDR3 runs to 13 residues. V dropped 1 base and J dropped 8 bases, with 12 bases sitting between them. Germline V gene lookup returns CDR1 SGHDT and CDR2 YYEEEE.

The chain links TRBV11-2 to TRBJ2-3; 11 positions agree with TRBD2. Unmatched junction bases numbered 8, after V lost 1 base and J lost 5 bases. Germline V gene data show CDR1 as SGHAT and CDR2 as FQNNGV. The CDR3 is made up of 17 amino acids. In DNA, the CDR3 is TGTGCCAGCAGCTTAGGCACTAGCGGGAGACGAGGAGATACGCAGTATTTT. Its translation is CASSLGTSGRRGDTQYF.

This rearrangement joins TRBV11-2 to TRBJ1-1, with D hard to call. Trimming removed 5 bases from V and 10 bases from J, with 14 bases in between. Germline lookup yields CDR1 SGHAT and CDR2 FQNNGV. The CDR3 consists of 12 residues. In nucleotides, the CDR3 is TGTGCCAGCAGCCCCGCCGCTTTCGGAGCTTTCTTT. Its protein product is CASSPAAFGAFF.

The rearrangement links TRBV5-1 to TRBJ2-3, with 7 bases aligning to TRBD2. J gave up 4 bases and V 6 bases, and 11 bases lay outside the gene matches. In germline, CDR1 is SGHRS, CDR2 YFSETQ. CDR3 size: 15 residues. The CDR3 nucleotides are TGCGCCAGCACAGGTTTAGCGGGTGGATCAGATACGCAGTATTTT. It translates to CASTGLAGGSDTQYF.

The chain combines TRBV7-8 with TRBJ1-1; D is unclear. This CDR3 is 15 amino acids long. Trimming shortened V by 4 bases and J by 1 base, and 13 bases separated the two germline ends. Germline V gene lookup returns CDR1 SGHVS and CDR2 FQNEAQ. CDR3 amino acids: CASSSREPANTEAFF. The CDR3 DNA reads TGTGCCAGCAGCTCCCGGGAGCCAGCGAACACTGAAGCTTTCTTT.

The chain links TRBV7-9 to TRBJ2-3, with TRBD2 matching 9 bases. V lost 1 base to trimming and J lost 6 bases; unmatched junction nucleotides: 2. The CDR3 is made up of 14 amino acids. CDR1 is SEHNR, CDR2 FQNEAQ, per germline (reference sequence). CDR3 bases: TGTGCCAGCAGCTTAGGGAGCGGGAGGGATACGCAGTATTTT. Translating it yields CASSLGSGRDTQYF.

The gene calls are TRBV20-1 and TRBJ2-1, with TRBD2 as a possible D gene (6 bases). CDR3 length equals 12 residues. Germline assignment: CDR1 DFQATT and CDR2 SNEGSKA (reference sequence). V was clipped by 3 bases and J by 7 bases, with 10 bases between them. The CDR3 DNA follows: TGCAGTGCTAGTAGCGGAAGAAATGAGCAGTTCTTC. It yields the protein CSASSGRNEQFF.

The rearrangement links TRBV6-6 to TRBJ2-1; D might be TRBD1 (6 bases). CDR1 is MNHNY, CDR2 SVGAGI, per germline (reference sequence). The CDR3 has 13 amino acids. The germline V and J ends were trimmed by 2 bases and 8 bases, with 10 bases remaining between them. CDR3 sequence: CASSYPGEDEQFF. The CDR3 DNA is TGTGCCAGCAGTTACCCAGGGGAAGATGAGCAGTTCTTC.

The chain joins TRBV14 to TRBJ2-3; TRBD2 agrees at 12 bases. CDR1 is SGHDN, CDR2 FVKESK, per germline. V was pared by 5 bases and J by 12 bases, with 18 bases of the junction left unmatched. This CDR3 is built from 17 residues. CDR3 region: CASSSGTSGSSYLRQYF. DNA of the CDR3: TGTGCCAGCAGCTCCGGGACTAGCGGGTCTTCATACTTACGACAGTATTTT.

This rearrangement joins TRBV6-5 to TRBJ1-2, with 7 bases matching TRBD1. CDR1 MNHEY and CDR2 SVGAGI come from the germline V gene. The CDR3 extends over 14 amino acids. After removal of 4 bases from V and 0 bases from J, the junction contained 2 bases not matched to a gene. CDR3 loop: CASSSQGANYGYTF. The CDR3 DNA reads TGTGCCAGCAGTTCGCAGGGGGCTAACTATGGCTACACCTTC.

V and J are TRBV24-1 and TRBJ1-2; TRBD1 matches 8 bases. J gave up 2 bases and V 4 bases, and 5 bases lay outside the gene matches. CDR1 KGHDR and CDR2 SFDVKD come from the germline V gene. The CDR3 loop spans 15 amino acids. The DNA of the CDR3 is TGTGCCACCAGTGACCCCGGACAGGGAAACTATGGCTACACCTTC. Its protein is CATSDPGQGNYGYTF.

CDR3: CASSYSMGRDTEAFF. For the CDR3, the DNA is TGTGCCAGCAGTTACTCGATGGGGAGGGACACTGAAGCTTTCTTT. The rearrangement links TRBV6-5 to TRBJ1-1; unclear D gene. The length of the CDR3 is 15 residues. CDR1 and CDR2 (germline): MNHEY, SVGAGI. V shed 0 bases and J shed 3 bases, with 11 bases lying between them.

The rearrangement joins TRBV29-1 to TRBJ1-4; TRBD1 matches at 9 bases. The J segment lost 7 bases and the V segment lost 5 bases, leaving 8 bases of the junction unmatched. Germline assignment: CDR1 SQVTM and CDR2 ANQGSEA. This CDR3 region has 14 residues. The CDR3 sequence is CSVNPGTGSEKLFF. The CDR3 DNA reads TGCAGCGTTAATCCCGGGACAGGGAGTGAAAAACTGTTTTTT.

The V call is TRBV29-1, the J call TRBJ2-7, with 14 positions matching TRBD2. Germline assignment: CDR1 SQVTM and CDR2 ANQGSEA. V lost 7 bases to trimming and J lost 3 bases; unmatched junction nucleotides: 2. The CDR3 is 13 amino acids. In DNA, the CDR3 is TGCAGCGCTGGGACTAGCGGGAGCTACGAGCAGTACTTC. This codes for CSAGTSGSYEQYF.

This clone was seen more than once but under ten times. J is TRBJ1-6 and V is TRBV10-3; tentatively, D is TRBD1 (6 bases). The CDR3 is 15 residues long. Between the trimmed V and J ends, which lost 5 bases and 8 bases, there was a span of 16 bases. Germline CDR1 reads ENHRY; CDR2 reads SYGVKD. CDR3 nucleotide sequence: TGTGCCATCAGTCCGGGGGGGGCGTCCGATTCACCCCTCCACTTT. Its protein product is CAISPGGASDSPLHF.

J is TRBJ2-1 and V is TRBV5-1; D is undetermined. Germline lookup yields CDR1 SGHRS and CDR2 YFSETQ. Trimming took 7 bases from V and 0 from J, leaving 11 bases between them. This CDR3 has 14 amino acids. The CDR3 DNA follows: TGCGCCAGCGCCGAGCCGGGCTCCTACAATGAGCAGTTCTTC. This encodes CASAEPGSYNEQFF. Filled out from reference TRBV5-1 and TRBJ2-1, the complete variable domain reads KAGVTQTPRYLIKTRGQQVTLSCSPISGHRSVSWYQQTPGQGLQFLFEYFSETQRNKGNFPGRFSGRQFSNSRSEMNVSTLELGDSALYLCASAEPGSYNEQFFGPGTRLTVL.

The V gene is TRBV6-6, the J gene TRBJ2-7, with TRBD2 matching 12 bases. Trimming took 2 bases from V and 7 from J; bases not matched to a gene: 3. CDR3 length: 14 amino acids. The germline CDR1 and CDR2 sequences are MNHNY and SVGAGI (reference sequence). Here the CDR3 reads CASSYTGTSGEQYV. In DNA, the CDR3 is TGTGCCAGCAGTTACACCGGGACTAGCGGGGAGCAGTACGTC.

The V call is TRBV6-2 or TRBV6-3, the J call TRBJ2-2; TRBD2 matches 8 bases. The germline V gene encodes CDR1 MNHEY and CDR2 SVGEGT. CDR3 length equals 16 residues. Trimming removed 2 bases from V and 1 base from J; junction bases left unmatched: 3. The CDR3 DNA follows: TGTGCCAGCAGTTACGCTACTAGCGGGAACACCGGGGAGCTGTTTTTT. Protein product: CASSYATSGNTGELFF.

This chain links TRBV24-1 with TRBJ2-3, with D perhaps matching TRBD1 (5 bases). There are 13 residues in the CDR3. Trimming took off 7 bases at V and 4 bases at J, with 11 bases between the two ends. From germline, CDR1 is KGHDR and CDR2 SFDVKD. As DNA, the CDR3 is TGTGCCACCAGCAGGGATGGGGCAGATACGCAGTATTTT. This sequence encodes CATSRDGADTQYF.

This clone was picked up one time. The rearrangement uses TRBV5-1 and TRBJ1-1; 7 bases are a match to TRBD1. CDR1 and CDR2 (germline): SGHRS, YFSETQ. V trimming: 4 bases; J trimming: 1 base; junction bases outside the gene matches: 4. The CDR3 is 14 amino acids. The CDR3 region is CASSTGDANTEAFF. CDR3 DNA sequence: TGCGCCAGCAGCACAGGGGATGCGAACACTGAAGCTTTCTTT.

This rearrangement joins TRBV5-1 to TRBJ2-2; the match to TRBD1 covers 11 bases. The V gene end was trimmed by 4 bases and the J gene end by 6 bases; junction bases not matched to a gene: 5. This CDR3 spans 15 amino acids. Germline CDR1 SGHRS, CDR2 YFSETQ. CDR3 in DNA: TGCGCCAGCAGCACCGGGACAGGGGGGGCCGGGGAGCTGTTTTTT. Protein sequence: CASSTGTGGAGELFF.

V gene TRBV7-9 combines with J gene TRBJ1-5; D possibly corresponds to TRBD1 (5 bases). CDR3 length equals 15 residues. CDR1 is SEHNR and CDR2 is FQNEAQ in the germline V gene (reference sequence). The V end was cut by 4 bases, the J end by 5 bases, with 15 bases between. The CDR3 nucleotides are TGTGCCAGCAGCTCGCGTGGGGGAGGGGATCAGCCCCAGCATTTT. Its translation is CASSSRGGGDQPQHF. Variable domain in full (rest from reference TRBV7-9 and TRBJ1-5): DTGVSQNPRHKITKRGQNVTFRCDPISEHNRLYWYRQTLGQGPEFLTYFQNEAQLEKSRLLSDRFSAERPKGSFSTLEIQRTEQGDSAMYLCASSSRGGGDQPQHFGDGTRLSIL.

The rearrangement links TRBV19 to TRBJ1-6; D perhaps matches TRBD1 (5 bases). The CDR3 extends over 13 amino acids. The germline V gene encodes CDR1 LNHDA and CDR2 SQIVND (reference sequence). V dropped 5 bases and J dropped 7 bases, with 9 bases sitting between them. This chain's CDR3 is CASSLQGNSPLHF. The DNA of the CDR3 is TGTGCCAGTAGTTTGCAGGGCAATTCACCCCTCCACTTT.

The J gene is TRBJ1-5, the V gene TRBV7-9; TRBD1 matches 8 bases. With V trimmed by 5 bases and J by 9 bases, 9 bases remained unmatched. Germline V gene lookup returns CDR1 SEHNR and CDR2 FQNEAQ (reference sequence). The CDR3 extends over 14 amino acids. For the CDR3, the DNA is TGTGCCAGCAGCCCTGGGACAGGCGGGCGGCCCCAGCATTTT. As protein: CASSPGTGGRPQHF.